A single sample gave rise to the 8 T cell receptor beta chains below, sequenced in a study of beta chain features in type 1 diabetes. Sequencing targeted expressed TCRB transcripts, as all isolated RNA had been reverse transcribed. The assay was immunoSEQ multiplex PCR, and TCRdb's table has in-frame clones only and misses some. The sample carries over 700,000 clones, 17% recorded once. The sample consisted of naive CD4+ T cells from blood. The receptors shown here come from a woman under 30 in good health.

This clone was observed a few times. V usage is TRBV2 and J usage is TRBJ1-1, with a weak D call TRBD1 (6 bases). This CDR3 spans 13 amino acids. With 9 bases removed from V and 4 bases from J, the gap between germline ends came to 15 bases. The germline gives CDR1 SNHLY, CDR2 FYNNEI. This CDR3 is CASSGDSGTEAFF. The CDR3 DNA reads TGTGCCAGTTCAGGGGACTCGGGCACTGAAGCTTTCTTT.

V is TRBV4-3 and J is TRBJ1-2; 7 nucleotides line up with TRBD1. V was clipped by 4 bases and J by 4 bases; unmatched bases: 12. The CDR3 runs 16 residues. CDR1 is LGHNA, CDR2 YSLEER, per germline. CDR3 amino acids: CASSPKQGRPGYGYTF. In nucleotides, the CDR3 is TGCGCCAGCAGCCCAAAACAGGGGAGACCTGGCTATGGCTACACCTTC.

The rearrangement links TRBV7-3 to TRBJ2-3; TRBD1 matches 9 bases. The germline V gene has CDR1 SGHTA and CDR2 FQGTGA. The V and J ends lost 5 bases and 3 bases, in that order; junction bases with no gene match: 6. The CDR3 is 15 residues long. The CDR3 DNA reads as TGTGCCAGCAGCCCAAGGGGACAGGGAACAGATACGCAGTATTTT. Translating gives CASSPRGQGTDTQYF.

V and J are TRBV14 and TRBJ1-2, with TRBD1 identical over 7 bases. From germline, CDR1 is SGHDN and CDR2 FVKESK. Losses at the gene ends were 1 base for V and 1 base for J; bases not matched to a gene: 6. There are 16 residues in the CDR3. The CDR3 bases are TGTGCCAGCAGCCAAGGGACAGGACGAATTAACTATGGCTACACCTTC. It is translated as CASSQGTGRINYGYTF. The full variable domain, in which reference TRBV14 and TRBJ1-2 provide the parts outside the CDR3, is EAGVTQFPSHSVIEKGQTVTLRCDPISGHDNLYWYRRVMGKEIKFLLHFVKESKQDESGMPNNRFLAERTGGTYSTLKVQPAELEDSGVYFCASSQGTGRINYGYTFGSGTRLTVV.

The table lists this clone with a count of one. The CDR3 spells CASSLISGQGIYEQYF. The CDR3 DNA reads as TGTGCCAGCAGTCTTATTTCGGGACAGGGTATCTACGAGCAGTACTTC. The gene calls are TRBV5-5 and TRBJ2-7; 9 bases map to TRBD1. There are 16 residues in the CDR3. The J segment lost 3 bases and the V segment lost 5 bases, leaving 12 bases of the junction unmatched. The V gene's germline CDR1 is SGHKS and CDR2 YYEKEE (reference sequence).

This chain's CDR3 is CASSLAGQGSYEQYF. The DNA of the CDR3 is TGTGCCAGCAGCTTAGCGGGACAGGGTTCCTACGAGCAGTACTTC. The chain links TRBV7-9 to TRBJ2-7, with 9 positions matching TRBD1. Germline lookup yields CDR1 SEHNR and CDR2 FQNEAQ (reference sequence). Unmatched junction bases numbered 1, after V lost 0 bases and J lost 1 base. CDR3 length: 15 residues.

The gene calls are TRBV6-1 and TRBJ1-1, with D perhaps matching TRBD1 (6 bases). V was trimmed by 6 bases and J by 3 bases, leaving 11 bases between them. From germline, CDR1 is MNHNS and CDR2 SASEGT. This CDR3 has 13 residues. The CDR3 coding sequence is TGTGCCAGCAGCGACAGGCACCACACTGAAGCTTTCTTT. Translating it yields CASSDRHHTEAFF.

This clone was seen a handful of times. The gene calls are TRBV11-2 and TRBJ2-3; TRBD2 agrees at 7 bases. V dropped 5 bases and J dropped 1; count of bases not matched to a gene: 9. This CDR3 region has 16 residues. Germline V CDR1 and CDR2: SGHAT, FQNNGV. The CDR3 sequence is CASSRLGGARTDTQYF. The CDR3 coding sequence is TGTGCCAGCAGCCGCCTGGGAGGGGCACGCACAGATACGCAGTATTTT. The variable domain in full, completed from reference TRBV11-2 and TRBJ2-3, reads EAGVAQSPRYKIIEKRQSVAFWCNPISGHATLYWYQQILGQGPKLLIQFQNNGVVDDSQLPKDRFSAERLKGVDSTLKIQPAKLEDSAVYLCASSRLGGARTDTQYFGPGTRLTVL.